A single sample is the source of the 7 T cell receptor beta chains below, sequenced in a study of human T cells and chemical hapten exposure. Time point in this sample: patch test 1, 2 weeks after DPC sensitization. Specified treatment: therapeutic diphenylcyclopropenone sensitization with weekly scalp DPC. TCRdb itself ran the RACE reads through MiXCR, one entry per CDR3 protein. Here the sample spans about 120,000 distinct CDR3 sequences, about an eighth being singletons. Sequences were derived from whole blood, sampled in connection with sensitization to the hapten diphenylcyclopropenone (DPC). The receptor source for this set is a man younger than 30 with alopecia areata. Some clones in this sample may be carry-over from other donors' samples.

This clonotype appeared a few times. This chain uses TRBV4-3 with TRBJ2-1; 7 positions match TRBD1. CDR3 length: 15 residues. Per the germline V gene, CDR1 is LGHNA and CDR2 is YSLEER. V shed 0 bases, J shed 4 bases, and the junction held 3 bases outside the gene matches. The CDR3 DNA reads TGCGCCAGCAGCCAAGATTCGGGACAGTACAATGAGCAGTTCTTC. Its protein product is CASSQDSGQYNEQFF.

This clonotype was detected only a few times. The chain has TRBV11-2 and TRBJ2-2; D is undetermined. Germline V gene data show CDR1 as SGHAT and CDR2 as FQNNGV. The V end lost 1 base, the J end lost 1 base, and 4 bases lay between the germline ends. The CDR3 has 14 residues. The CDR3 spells CASSLVRNTGELFF. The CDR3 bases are TGTGCCAGCAGCTTAGTTAGGAACACCGGGGAGCTGTTTTTT.

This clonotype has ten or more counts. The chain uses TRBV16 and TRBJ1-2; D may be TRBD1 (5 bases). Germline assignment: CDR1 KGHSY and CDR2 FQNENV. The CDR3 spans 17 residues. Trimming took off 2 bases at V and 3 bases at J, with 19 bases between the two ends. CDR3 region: CASSQRGAYPRDYGYTF. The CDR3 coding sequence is TGTGCCAGCAGCCAAAGAGGGGCCTACCCTCGGGACTATGGCTACACCTTC.

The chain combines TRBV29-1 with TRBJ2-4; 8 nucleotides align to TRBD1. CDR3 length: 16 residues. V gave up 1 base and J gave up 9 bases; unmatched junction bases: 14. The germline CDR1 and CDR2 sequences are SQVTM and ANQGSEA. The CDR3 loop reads CSVEGVGTGGTGIQYF. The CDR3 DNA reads TGCAGCGTTGAAGGTGTCGGGACAGGAGGGACCGGCATTCAGTACTTC.

CDR3 DNA: TGTGCCAGCAGCGTAGATGAGGGGTTCCAGCCCCAGCATTTT. It codes for CASSVDEGFQPQHF. The chain joins TRBV9 to TRBJ1-5; D is possibly TRBD1 (5 bases). The germline V gene has CDR1 SGDLS and CDR2 YYNGEE. Trimming took off 0 bases at V and 7 bases at J, with 11 bases between the two ends. The CDR3 runs 14 residues.

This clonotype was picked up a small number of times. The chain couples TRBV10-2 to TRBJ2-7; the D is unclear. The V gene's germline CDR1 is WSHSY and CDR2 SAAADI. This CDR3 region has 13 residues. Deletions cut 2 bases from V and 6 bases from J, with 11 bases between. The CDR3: CASSEVPLSEQYF. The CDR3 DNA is TGCGCCAGCAGTGAGGTCCCGCTCTCCGAGCAGTACTTC.

The CDR3 spells CASSPRGGNQPQHF. In DNA form, the CDR3 reads TGTGCCAGCAGTCCCCGGGGAGGAAATCAGCCCCAGCATTTT. The rearrangement uses TRBV12-3 or TRBV12-4 and TRBJ1-5; D not certain. Trimming shortened V by 5 bases and J by 4 bases, and 12 bases separated the two germline ends. CDR3 length equals 14 residues.